One and the same sample provided the 27 T cell receptor beta chains below, sequenced in a study of CD8 T cells in ankylosing spondylitis (dated by TCRdb to between 2016 and 2019). What the authors observed across the whole study: Blood from ankylosing spondylitis patients appeared to be characterized by a TCR beta motif composed of 7 to 9 highly homologous amino acid variants.

What these receptors recognize is not known. The library was prepared using 5' RACE. These reads were obtained on an Illumina HiSeq 2500. TCRdb redid the processing of the public reads, applying fastp at Q25 and MiXCR, and retained in-frame beta chains. Each CDR3 protein gets just one entry, which takes the most common genes and DNA from the rows behind it. Counted in this sample were approximately 550,000 distinct CDR3 sequences; 12% of them appeared once. The top ten clonotypes cover under 7.5% of the sample. Sequencing used blood, either unsorted or a sorted T cell fraction (not recorded which). The receptors were sampled from a male donor with ankylosing spondylitis.

This clonotype has only a few counts. The rearrangement joins TRBV5-1 to TRBJ2-6; 8 positions agree with TRBD1. The length of the CDR3 is 15 residues. Trimming at V came to 4 bases and at J to 4 bases, leaving 4 bases not matched to a gene. CDR1 and CDR2 from the germline V gene are SGHRS and YFSETQ. CDR3 DNA: TGCGCCAGCAGCCCAGGGGGCATCGGGGCCAACGTCCTGACTTTC. It specifies CASSPGGIGANVLTF.

This clonotype has a count of ten or more. The chain joins TRBV27 to TRBJ2-2, with D unclear. The CDR3 consists of 13 residues. Germline CDR1 is MNHEY and CDR2 is SMNVEV (reference sequence). The V gene lost 6 bases and the J gene lost 3 bases, with 8 bases spanning the gap. The CDR3 DNA follows: TGTGCCAGCAGCATACTTGACACCGGGGAGCTGTTTTTT. Translating gives CASSILDTGELFF.

This chain connects TRBV20-1 to TRBJ2-4; 7 bases align to TRBD2. Germline CDR1 and CDR2: DFQATT and SNEGSKA (reference sequence). The CDR3 is 18 amino acids. With 0 bases clipped from V and 2 bases from J, the junction kept 13 bases outside the gene matches. The CDR3, as DNA: TGCAGTGCTAGAGATGGCCGGGGCGGGAGCGGGACCAAAAACATTCAGTACTTC. Amino acid sequence: CSARDGRGGSGTKNIQYF.

This CDR3 reads CASRLGLDGYTF. The CDR3 coding sequence is TGTGCCAGCAGGTTAGGGTTGGATGGCTACACCTTC. The chain employs TRBV25-1 and TRBJ1-2; D gene uncertain. V was trimmed by 6 bases and J by 6 bases, leaving 11 bases between them. The CDR3 runs to 12 residues. CDR1 MGHDK and CDR2 SYGVNS come from the germline V gene.

This clonotype occurred a few times. The genes are TRBV2 and TRBJ2-7; D is ambiguous. The CDR3 sequence is 10 residues long. Trimming removed 2 bases from V and 5 bases from J, with 1 base in between. Germline V gene lookup returns CDR1 SNHLY and CDR2 FYNNEI. The CDR3 bases are TGTGCCAGCAGTGAAAACGAGCAGTACTTC. It translates to CASSENEQYF.

The J gene is TRBJ2-7, the V gene TRBV2; 8 bases align to TRBD1. The germline V gene has CDR1 SNHLY and CDR2 FYNNEI. V shed 6 bases, J shed 2 bases, and the junction held 6 bases outside the gene matches. The CDR3 runs 14 residues. As DNA, the CDR3 is TGTGCCAGCAGGTACCGGGACAGGACCTACGAGCAGTACTTC. Translation: CASRYRDRTYEQYF. Complete variable domain (other parts from reference TRBV2 and TRBJ2-7): EPEVTQTPSHQVTQMGQEVILRCVPISNHLYFYWYRQILGQKVEFLVSFYNNEISEKSEIFDDQFSVERPDGSNFTLKIRSTKLEDSAMYFCASRYRDRTYEQYFGPGTRLTVT.

Here the CDR3 DNA reads TGCAGTGCTAGGCGGCAGGGTGAAGGAAAACTGTTTTTT. Translating gives CSARRQGEGKLFF. This chain uses TRBV20-1 with TRBJ1-4; D is perhaps TRBD1 (5 bases). Per the germline V gene, CDR1 is DFQATT and CDR2 is SNEGSKA (reference sequence). The CDR3 loop spans 13 amino acids. Deletions cut 3 bases from V and 10 bases from J, with 15 bases between.

CDR3 amino acids: CASSWTSGSETQYF. CDR3 nucleotides: TGTGCCAGCAGCTGGACTAGCGGGAGCGAGACCCAGTACTTC. The V gene is TRBV5-6, the J gene TRBJ2-5; 13 bases map to TRBD2. The junction had 1 base not matched to a gene; V was cut back by 3 bases and J by 5 bases. Germline CDR1 reads SGHDT; CDR2 reads YYEEEE. CDR3 length: 14 residues.

In this sample, this clonotype turned up many times. The V call is TRBV5-1, the J call TRBJ2-2, with 11 bases matching TRBD2. CDR1 and CDR2 from the germline V gene are SGHRS and YFSETQ. The CDR3 contains 17 residues. The J segment lost 4 bases and the V segment lost 0 bases, leaving 5 bases of the junction unmatched. This chain's CDR3 is CASSLAPLAGGTGELFF. The CDR3 DNA sequence: TGCGCCAGCAGCTTGGCGCCGCTAGCGGGAGGCACCGGGGAGCTGTTTTTT.

V is TRBV7-6 and J is TRBJ2-7, with D hard to call. The CDR3 loop spans 13 amino acids. The germline CDR1 and CDR2 sequences are SGHVS and FNYEAQ. Trimming removed 2 bases at V and 9 bases at J, with 14 bases between. The CDR3 sequence: CASSLSYGRGQYF. Here the CDR3 DNA reads TGTGCCAGCAGCTTATCGTACGGGCGAGGGCAGTACTTC.

This clonotype was picked up one time. J is TRBJ2-7 and V is TRBV20-1; a weak D match, TRBD2 (6 bases). The CDR3 spans 11 residues. The V end was cut by 5 bases, the J end by 4 bases, with 9 bases between. Germline V CDR1 and CDR2: DFQATT, SNEGSKA (reference sequence). CDR3 DNA: TGCAGTGCTGGGGACTCTTACGAGCAGTACTTC. Translating gives CSAGDSYEQYF.

The chain combines TRBV11-1 with TRBJ2-2; 9 positions agree with TRBD1. Germline V gene sequence: CDR1 SGHAT, CDR2 FQDESV (reference sequence). The V and J ends lost 4 bases and 1 base, in that order; junction bases with no gene match: 1. The CDR3 extends over 15 amino acids. The CDR3 coding sequence is TGTGCCAGCAGCTGGACAGGGGAGAACACCGGGGAGCTGTTTTTT. Amino acid sequence: CASSWTGENTGELFF.

This clonotype appeared a few times. The V call is TRBV20-1, the J call TRBJ1-5; no reliable D call. Looked up from germline, CDR1 is DFQATT and CDR2 is SNEGSKA (reference sequence). This CDR3 is built from 11 residues. V gave up 4 bases and J gave up 8 bases, with 9 bases separating them. DNA for the CDR3: TGCAGTGCTAAAGACACTGAGCCCCAGCATTTT. This encodes CSAKDTEPQHF.

In this sample, this clonotype turned up once. Here the CDR3 reads CSARHDHRPSYEQYF. The CDR3 DNA reads as TGCAGTGCTAGACACGACCACAGGCCTTCCTACGAGCAGTACTTC. The rearrangement joins TRBV20-1 to TRBJ2-7, with a tentative D call TRBD1 (5 bases). Trimming removed 2 bases at V and 1 base at J, with 15 bases between. Germline loops: CDR1 DFQATT, CDR2 SNEGSKA (reference sequence). This CDR3 has 15 residues.

This clonotype was seen a handful of times. The genes are TRBV5-1 and TRBJ1-1; D is uncertain. This CDR3 region has 13 residues. Trimming left V 4 bases short and J 0 bases short, with 7 bases between. Germline CDR1 and CDR2: SGHRS and YFSETQ. CDR3 residues: CASSHDVNTEAFF. CDR3 DNA: TGCGCCAGCAGCCACGACGTGAACACTGAAGCTTTCTTT. Combining the CDR3 with reference TRBV5-1 and TRBJ1-1 gives the whole variable domain KAGVTQTPRYLIKTRGQQVTLSCSPISGHRSVSWYQQTPGQGLQFLFEYFSETQRNKGNFPGRFSGRQFSNSRSEMNVSTLELGDSALYLCASSHDVNTEAFFGQGTRLTVV.

The J gene is TRBJ2-1, the V gene TRBV14, with D possibly TRBD2 on 5 matching bases. From germline, CDR1 is SGHDN and CDR2 FVKESK. The V gene lost 3 bases and the J gene lost 3 bases, with 12 bases spanning the gap. The length of the CDR3 is 15 residues. The CDR3 reads CASSHLGGRYNEQFF. CDR3 in DNA: TGTGCCAGCAGCCATTTAGGAGGTCGCTACAATGAGCAGTTCTTC.

This clonotype has a handful of counts. The chain couples TRBV11-2 to TRBJ2-2; D unclear. The ends were cut back, 3 bases at V and 4 bases at J, with 12 bases in the middle. The CDR3 extends over 15 amino acids. Germline CDR1 and CDR2: SGHAT and FQNNGV. As DNA, the CDR3 is TGTGCCAGCAGCTTGGGCAGACTGGGCACCGGGGAGCTGTTTTTT. Residues: CASSLGRLGTGELFF.

This clonotype was counted at least ten times. The chain links TRBV12-3 or TRBV12-4 to TRBJ2-1; TRBD2 agrees at 12 bases. The ends lost 5 bases at V and 7 bases at J; junction bases unmatched: 3. The CDR3 is made up of 14 amino acids. The CDR3: CASSTGTSGNEQFF. DNA of the CDR3: TGTGCCAGCAGTACTGGGACTAGCGGGAATGAGCAGTTCTTC.

This clonotype has just a few counts. This chain uses TRBV20-1 with TRBJ2-7; 7 bases fit TRBD1. This CDR3 contains 15 residues. Germline trimming cut 4 bases from V and 1 base from J; bases unmatched to any gene: 10. Germline lookup yields CDR1 DFQATT and CDR2 SNEGSKA (reference sequence). This CDR3 reads CSATVAGTASYEQYF. The CDR3 region has the DNA TGCAGTGCTACGGTTGCCGGGACAGCATCCTACGAGCAGTACTTC.

V and J are TRBV7-2 and TRBJ1-1; D call uncertain. CDR1 is SGHTA, CDR2 FQGNSA, per germline. The CDR3 is 14 residues long. V gave up 5 bases and J gave up 1 base, with 11 bases separating them. The CDR3 region has the DNA TGTGCCAGCAGCCCCAAGCTGGGGAACACTGAAGCTTTCTTT. It is translated as CASSPKLGNTEAFF.

This clonotype occurred many times. V and J are TRBV6-6 and TRBJ2-7, with D possibly matching TRBD2 (6 bases). Trimming stripped 5 bases from V and 3 bases from J, with 11 bases between. This CDR3 is built from 13 residues. CDR1 and CDR2 (germline): MNHNY, SVGAGI (reference sequence). The CDR3 loop reads CASSVEEGYEQYV. CDR3 DNA sequence: TGTGCCAGCAGTGTCGAGGAGGGCTACGAGCAGTACGTC.

CDR3 nucleotides: TGTGCCAGCAGTTTCCTACTAGCGGGAGGGGGCGATGAGCAGTTCTTC. Translating it yields CASSFLLAGGGDEQFF. V gene TRBV12-3 or TRBV12-4 combines with J gene TRBJ2-1, with 13 bases identical to TRBD2. V shed 3 bases, J shed 8 bases, and the junction held 7 bases outside the gene matches. The CDR3 has 16 amino acids.

CDR3 sequence reads: CSARRLAGHEQFF. CDR3 nucleotide sequence: TGCAGTGCGCGACGACTAGCGGGCCATGAGCAGTTCTTC. The chain has TRBV20-1 and TRBJ2-1, with 10 nucleotides matching TRBD2. J gave up 8 bases and V 6 bases, and 7 bases lay outside the gene matches. Germline V gene sequence: CDR1 DFQATT, CDR2 SNEGSKA (reference sequence). CDR3 length: 13 residues.

The rearrangement uses TRBV6-2 or TRBV6-3 and TRBJ1-2; D gene unclear. This CDR3 region has 12 residues. With 3 bases removed from V and 4 bases from J, the gap between germline ends came to 6 bases. Germline CDR1 is MNHEY and CDR2 is SVGEGT. This chain's CDR3 is CASSYVIYGYTF. The CDR3 DNA sequence: TGTGCCAGCAGTTATGTCATCTATGGCTACACCTTC.

In DNA form, the CDR3 reads TGTGCCAGCAACCCACCGTCGGGGGGCTCGAGGGGCTACACCTTC. Protein: CASNPPSGGSRGYTF. The chain uses TRBV5-6 and TRBJ1-2; tentatively, D is TRBD1 (6 bases). Germline loops: CDR1 SGHDT, CDR2 YYEEEE. The CDR3 runs 15 residues. Trimming removed 6 bases at V and 8 bases at J, with 23 bases between.

This clonotype was detected a few times. This chain joins TRBV20-1 and TRBJ2-7, with 14 bases that match TRBD2. Germline CDR1 and CDR2: DFQATT and SNEGSKA (reference sequence). The CDR3 contains 15 residues. After removal of 5 bases from V and 0 bases from J, the junction contained 3 bases not matched to a gene. The CDR3 region has the DNA TGCAGTGCTTTCGGGACTAGCGGGAGCTCCTACGAGCAGTACGTC. Amino acids: CSAFGTSGSSYEQYV.

This clonotype showed up many times. The V call is TRBV2, the J call TRBJ2-2, with 7 bases matching TRBD1. V lost 4 bases and J lost 3; bases outside the gene matches: 2. The CDR3 has 14 residues. The germline V gene has CDR1 SNHLY and CDR2 FYNNEI. The CDR3 nucleotides read TGTGCCAGCAGTGCGGGACAGTACACCGGGGAGCTGTTTTTT. Translation: CASSAGQYTGELFF.